This T cell receptor beta chain was captured in a study of glioma-infiltrating T cells after dendritic cell vaccination. The time point here: after dendritic cell vaccination, including at tumor progression/relapse. The germline V gene has CDR1 KGHSH and CDR2 LQKENI. The ends were cut back, 3 bases at V and 2 bases at J, with 13 bases in the middle. This CDR3 is built from 15 residues. Using immunoSEQ multiplex PCR, the repertoire was profiled, and TCRdb retains in-frame clones only, with some absent. The table has about 90,000 clones, under 85% seen once. The sample here was blood, taken after dendritic cell vaccination. This TCR was recovered from a human donor with glioblastoma. The chain has TRBV18 and TRBJ1-2, with TRBD1 as a possible D gene (5 bases). The CDR3 here is CASSPGQVDNYGYTF. In DNA, the CDR3 is TGTGCCAGCTCACCCGGACAAGTAGACAACTATGGCTACACCTTC.